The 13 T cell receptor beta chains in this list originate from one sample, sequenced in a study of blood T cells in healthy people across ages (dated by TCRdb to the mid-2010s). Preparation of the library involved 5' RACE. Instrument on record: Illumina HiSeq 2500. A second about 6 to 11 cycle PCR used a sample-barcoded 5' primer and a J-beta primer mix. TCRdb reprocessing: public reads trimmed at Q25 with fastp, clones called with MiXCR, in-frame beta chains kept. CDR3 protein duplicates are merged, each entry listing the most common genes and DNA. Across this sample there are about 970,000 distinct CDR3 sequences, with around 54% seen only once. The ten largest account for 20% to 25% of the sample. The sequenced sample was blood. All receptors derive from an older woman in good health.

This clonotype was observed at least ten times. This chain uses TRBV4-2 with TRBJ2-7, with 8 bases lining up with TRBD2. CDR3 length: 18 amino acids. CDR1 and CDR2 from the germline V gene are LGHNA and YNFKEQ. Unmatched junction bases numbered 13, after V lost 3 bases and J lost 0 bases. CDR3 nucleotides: TGTGCCAGCAGCCATACTAGCGGAGAAAGCCGGAGCTCCTACGAGCAGTACTTC. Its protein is CASSHTSGESRSSYEQYF.

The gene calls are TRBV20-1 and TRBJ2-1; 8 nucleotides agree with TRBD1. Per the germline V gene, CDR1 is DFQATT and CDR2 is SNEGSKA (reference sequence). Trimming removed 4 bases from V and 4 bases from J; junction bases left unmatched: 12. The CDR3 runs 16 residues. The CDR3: CSAMTGESLSYNEQFF. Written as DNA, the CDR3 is TGCAGTGCTATGACAGGGGAGTCTCTATCATACAATGAGCAGTTCTTC.

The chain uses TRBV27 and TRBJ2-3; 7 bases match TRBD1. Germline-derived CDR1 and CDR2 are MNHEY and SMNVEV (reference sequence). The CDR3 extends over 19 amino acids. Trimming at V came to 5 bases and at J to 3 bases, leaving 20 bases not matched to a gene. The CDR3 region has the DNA TGTGCCAGCAGTATCCTCTACAGGGGCCCATATAGAGGAACAGATACGCAGTATTTT. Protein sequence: CASSILYRGPYRGTDTQYF.

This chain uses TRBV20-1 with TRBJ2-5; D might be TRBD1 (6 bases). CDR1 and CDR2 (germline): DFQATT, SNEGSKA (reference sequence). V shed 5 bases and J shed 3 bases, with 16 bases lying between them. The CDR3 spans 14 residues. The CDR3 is CSALFEGDKETQYF. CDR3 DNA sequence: TGCAGTGCTCTTTTTGAAGGGGACAAAGAGACCCAGTACTTC.

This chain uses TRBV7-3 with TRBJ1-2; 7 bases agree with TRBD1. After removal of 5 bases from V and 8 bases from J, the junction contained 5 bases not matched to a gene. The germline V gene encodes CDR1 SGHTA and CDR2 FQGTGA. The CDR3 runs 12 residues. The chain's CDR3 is CASSRQGFGYTF. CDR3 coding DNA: TGTGCCAGCAGCAGACAGGGATTCGGCTACACCTTC.

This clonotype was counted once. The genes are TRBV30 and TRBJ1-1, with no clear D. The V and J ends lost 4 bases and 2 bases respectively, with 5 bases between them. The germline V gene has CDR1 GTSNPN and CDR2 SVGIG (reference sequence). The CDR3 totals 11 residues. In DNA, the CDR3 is TGTGCCTGGAAGGGAAACACTGAAGCTTTCTTT. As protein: CAWKGNTEAFF.

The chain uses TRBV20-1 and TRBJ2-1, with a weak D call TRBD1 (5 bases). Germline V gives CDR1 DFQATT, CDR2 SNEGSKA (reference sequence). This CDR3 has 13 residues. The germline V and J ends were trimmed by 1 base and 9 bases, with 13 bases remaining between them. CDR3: CSARGAPGAEQFF. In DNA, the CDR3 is TGCAGTGCTAGAGGTGCTCCTGGGGCTGAGCAGTTCTTC.

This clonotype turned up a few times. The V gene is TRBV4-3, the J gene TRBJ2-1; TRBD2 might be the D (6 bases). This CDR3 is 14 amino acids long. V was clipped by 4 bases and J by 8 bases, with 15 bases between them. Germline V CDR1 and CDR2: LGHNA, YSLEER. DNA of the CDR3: TGCGCCAGCAGCCTTTCCGGGAGAGAGTATGAGCAGTTCTTC. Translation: CASSLSGREYEQFF.

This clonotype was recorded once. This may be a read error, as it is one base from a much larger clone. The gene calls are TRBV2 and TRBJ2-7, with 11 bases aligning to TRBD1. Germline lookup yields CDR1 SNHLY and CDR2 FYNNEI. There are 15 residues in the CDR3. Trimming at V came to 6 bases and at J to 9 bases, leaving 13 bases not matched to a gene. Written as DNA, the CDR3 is TGTGCCAGCAGCATTGAGGGACAGGGGGAGGTTGGGCAGTACTTC. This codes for CASSIEGQGEVGQYF.

In DNA, the CDR3 is TGTGCCAGCAGTGATAGACACCCTTATGGCTACACCTTC. Its translation: CASSDRHPYGYTF. This rearrangement joins TRBV2 to TRBJ1-2; unclear D gene. V dropped 3 bases and J dropped 5 bases, with 10 bases sitting between them. Germline V gene data show CDR1 as SNHLY and CDR2 as FYNNEI. The CDR3 runs 13 residues.

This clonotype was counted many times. DNA for the CDR3: TGCAGCGTTGAAGGGGTGGCGAACGAGCAGTACTTC. This gives the protein CSVEGVANEQYF. The gene calls are TRBV29-1 and TRBJ2-7; D ambiguous. The CDR3 is 12 amino acids. Germline lookup yields CDR1 SQVTM and CDR2 ANQGSEA. The V and J ends lost 1 base and 5 bases respectively, with 9 bases between them.

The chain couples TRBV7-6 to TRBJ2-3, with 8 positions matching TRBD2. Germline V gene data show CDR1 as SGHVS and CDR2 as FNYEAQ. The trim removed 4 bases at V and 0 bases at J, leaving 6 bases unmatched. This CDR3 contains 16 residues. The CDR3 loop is CASSSGLALSTDTQYF. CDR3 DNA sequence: TGTGCCAGCAGCTCCGGACTAGCTCTGAGCACAGATACGCAGTATTTT.

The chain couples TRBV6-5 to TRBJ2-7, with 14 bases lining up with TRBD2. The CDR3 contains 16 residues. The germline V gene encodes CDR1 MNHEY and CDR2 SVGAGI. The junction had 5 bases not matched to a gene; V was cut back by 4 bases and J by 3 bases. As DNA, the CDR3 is TGTGCCAGCAGTTCGGGACTAGCGGGAGTCGGCTACGAGCAGTACTTC. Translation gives CASSSGLAGVGYEQYF.